Below, 25 T cell receptor beta chains from the same sample are listed, as sequenced in a study of blood T cell repertoires in COVID-19. Produced via immunoSEQ multiplex PCR; TCRdb's table is partial and in-frame only. Of 300,000 to 500,000 clones detected, roughly 90% appear once; the ten largest clones hold more than 0.9%. Sequences were obtained from PBMCs or T cells enriched from blood (not recorded which). The source is a woman in her thirties with acute COVID-19.

The sample holds one count of this clone. V usage is TRBV27 and J usage is TRBJ2-7, with 15 nucleotides matching TRBD2. After removal of 5 bases from V and 3 bases from J, the junction contained 8 bases not matched to a gene. The V gene's germline CDR1 is MNHEY and CDR2 SMNVEV (reference sequence). This CDR3 region has 17 residues. The CDR3 DNA follows: TGTGCCAGCAGTCCGGGGACTAGCGGGGGGACTGACTACGAGCAGTACTTC. Translated, it gives CASSPGTSGGTDYEQYF.

The chain recombines TRBV13 with TRBJ1-2, with D unresolved. This CDR3 has 18 residues. Looked up from germline, CDR1 is PRHDT and CDR2 is FYEKMQ (reference sequence). V shed 0 bases and J shed 8 bases, with 25 bases lying between them. The CDR3 DNA reads TGTGCCAGCAGCTTAGGAGGACCCACGGGGAGACTATTTCGGGGCTACACCTTC. Translating gives CASSLGGPTGRLFRGYTF.

The rearrangement links TRBV23-1 to TRBJ1-1, with 7 bases matching TRBD1. TRBV23-1 is known as an ORF, though its function is uncertain. V lost 3 bases, J lost 0 bases, and 16 bases stayed unmatched. CDR3 length: 19 amino acids. CDR3 region: CASSHTNGQGVRMNTEAFF. CDR3 DNA sequence: TGCGCCAGCAGTCATACCAACGGGCAGGGGGTGAGAATGAACACTGAAGCTTTCTTT.

The CDR3 loop is CASTGQGDTEAFF. CDR3 coding DNA: TGTGCCAGCACAGGACAGGGCGACACTGAAGCTTTCTTT. The rearrangement uses TRBV7-9 and TRBJ1-1, with TRBD1 matching over 8 bases. Per germline, CDR1 SEHNR and CDR2 FQNEAQ (reference sequence). The V gene end was trimmed by 7 bases and the J gene end by 3 bases; junction bases not matched to a gene: 4. This CDR3 has 13 residues.

V and J are TRBV5-1 and TRBJ2-7; 12 bases are a match to TRBD2. CDR3 length: 15 residues. The germline gives CDR1 SGHRS, CDR2 YFSETQ. V gave up 0 bases and J gave up 7 bases; unmatched junction bases: 5. The CDR3 bases are TGCGCCAGCAGCTTGGGACTAGCGGGGGCTGGGGAGCAGTACTTC. Its translation: CASSLGLAGAGEQYF.

V is TRBV5-1 and J is TRBJ2-2; D may be TRBD1 (6 bases). The CDR3 is made up of 15 amino acids. Germline V gene lookup returns CDR1 SGHRS and CDR2 YFSETQ. With 0 bases removed from V and 2 bases from J, the gap between germline ends came to 8 bases. The CDR3 loop is CASSLEGTNTGELFF. The CDR3 DNA is TGCGCCAGCAGCTTGGAGGGGACAAACACCGGGGAGCTGTTTTTT.

The gene calls are TRBV5-3 and TRBJ1-2; 10 bases align to TRBD1. TRBV5-3 is known as an ORF, though its function is uncertain. The CDR3 is made up of 13 amino acids. J lost 5 bases, V lost 4 bases, and 2 bases had no gene match. CDR3 DNA sequence: TGTGCCAGAAGCCCGGGACAGGGGTATGGCTACACCTTC. This codes for CARSPGQGYGYTF.

V and J are TRBV2 and TRBJ2-3, with 11 bases that match TRBD2. Looked up from germline, CDR1 is SNHLY and CDR2 is FYNNEI. Trimming removed 11 bases from V and 6 bases from J; junction bases left unmatched: 13. There are 15 residues in the CDR3. The CDR3 sequence: CAGRATSGGFDTQYF. DNA of the CDR3: TGTGCCGGCCGGGCTACTAGCGGGGGTTTTGATACGCAGTATTTT.

The chain uses TRBV6-2 or TRBV6-3 and TRBJ1-2, with D possibly TRBD1 on 5 matching bases. Looked up from germline, CDR1 is MNHEY and CDR2 is SVGEGT. The CDR3 runs 13 residues. Deletions cut 5 bases from V and 3 bases from J, with 10 bases between. In nucleotides, the CDR3 is TGTGCCAGCAGTGTCGACAGCTACTATGGCTACACCTTC. This translates into CASSVDSYYGYTF.

The rearrangement uses TRBV30 and TRBJ1-1; TRBD1 agrees at 8 bases. The CDR3 has 11 amino acids. V lost 3 bases, J lost 9 bases, and 3 bases stayed unmatched. The germline V gene encodes CDR1 GTSNPN and CDR2 SVGIG (reference sequence). This chain's CDR3 is CAWRRTGKAFF. In nucleotides, the CDR3 is TGTGCCTGGAGGCGGACAGGGAAAGCTTTCTTT.

The chain carries TRBV6-5 and TRBJ1-5; 10 nucleotides align to TRBD1. CDR1 and CDR2 from the germline V gene are MNHEY and SVGAGI. The CDR3 sequence is 15 residues long. Trimming took 5 bases from V and 6 from J; bases not matched to a gene: 7. The CDR3 is CASSPGQGFGQPQHF. The CDR3 nucleotides read TGTGCCAGCAGTCCGGGACAGGGGTTCGGTCAGCCCCAGCATTTT.

The chain combines TRBV5-5 with TRBJ2-7; 7 bases fit TRBD1. The CDR3 spans 16 residues. CDR1 is SGHKS, CDR2 YYEKEE, per germline (reference sequence). The V segment lost 4 bases and the J segment 0 bases; nucleotides outside the gene matches: 10. CDR3 region: CASSPEGQAGSYEQYF. The CDR3 bases are TGTGCCAGCAGCCCTGAAGGACAGGCCGGCTCCTACGAGCAGTACTTC.

V usage is TRBV19 and J usage is TRBJ2-1; a weak D match, TRBD2 (6 bases). Trimming removed 4 bases from V and 0 bases from J, with 13 bases in between. CDR1 and CDR2 (germline): LNHDA, SQIVND (reference sequence). The CDR3 sequence is 16 residues long. This CDR3 reads CASSTGDWSSYNEQFF. The CDR3 region has the DNA TGTGCCAGTAGTACGGGGGACTGGAGCTCCTACAATGAGCAGTTCTTC.

The chain combines TRBV14 with TRBJ2-7; D possibly corresponds to TRBD1 (5 bases). The CDR3 sequence is 16 residues long. Germline lookup yields CDR1 SGHDN and CDR2 FVKESK. Trimming removed 1 base at V and 3 bases at J, with 16 bases between. CDR3 DNA sequence: TGTGCCAGCAGCCAAGTTGGGGCCATTGAGTTCTACGAGCAGTACTTC. Protein: CASSQVGAIEFYEQYF. The whole variable domain, filled in from reference TRBV14 and TRBJ2-7, reads EAGVTQFPSHSVIEKGQTVTLRCDPISGHDNLYWYRRVMGKEIKFLLHFVKESKQDESGMPNNRFLAERTGGTYSTLKVQPAELEDSGVYFCASSQVGAIEFYEQYFGPGTRLTVT.

The chain links TRBV5-5 to TRBJ2-4; 7 bases are shared with TRBD1. The CDR3 is made up of 16 amino acids. V dropped 2 bases and J dropped 3; count of bases not matched to a gene: 8. Germline V lookup: CDR1 SGHKS, CDR2 YYEKEE (reference sequence). DNA for the CDR3: TGTGCCAGCAGCTTACAGGGACAGACAGTCAAAAACATTCAGTACTTC. Translating it yields CASSLQGQTVKNIQYF. Complete variable domain (other parts from reference TRBV5-5 and TRBJ2-4): DAGVTQSPTHLIKTRGQQVTLRCSPISGHKSVSWYQQVLGQGPQFIFQYYEKEERGRGNFPDRFSARQFPNYSSELNVNALLLGDSALYLCASSLQGQTVKNIQYFGAGTRLSVL.

The rearrangement uses TRBV19 and TRBJ2-1; 9 bases line up with TRBD1. The germline gives CDR1 LNHDA, CDR2 SQIVND (reference sequence). The CDR3 has 13 residues. The trim removed 5 bases at V and 10 bases at J, leaving 6 bases unmatched. CDR3 coding DNA: TGTGCCAGTAGTGAAACAGGGGGCGGCGAGCAGTTCTTC. Residues: CASSETGGGEQFF.

The chain uses TRBV13 and TRBJ2-7; D gene ambiguous. Germline loops: CDR1 PRHDT, CDR2 FYEKMQ (reference sequence). Trimming shortened V by 4 bases and J by 3 bases, and 10 bases separated the two germline ends. The CDR3 runs to 13 residues. The CDR3 DNA follows: TGTGCCAGCAGCTCCCCCTCTAACTACGAGCAGTACTTC. It specifies CASSSPSNYEQYF.

V gene TRBV7-9 combines with J gene TRBJ2-5, with D possibly TRBD1 on 5 matching bases. The ends were cut back, 5 bases at V and 0 bases at J, with 10 bases in the middle. CDR1 is SEHNR, CDR2 FQNEAQ, per germline (reference sequence). The CDR3 is 14 amino acids. The CDR3 protein is CASSTDIHQETQYF. CDR3 nucleotides: TGTGCCAGCAGCACGGACATACACCAAGAGACCCAGTACTTC.

The rearrangement links TRBV7-2 to TRBJ2-5; 7 bases align to TRBD1. In germline, CDR1 is SGHTA, CDR2 FQGNSA. The length of the CDR3 is 14 residues. J lost 5 bases, V lost 2 bases, and 5 bases had no gene match. CDR3 sequence reads: CASSLRTGSETQYF. DNA for the CDR3: TGTGCCAGCAGCTTAAGGACAGGTTCCGAGACCCAGTACTTC. Full variable domain (outside the CDR3, taken from reference TRBV7-2 and TRBJ2-5): GAGVSQSPSNKVTEKGKDVELRCDPISGHTALYWYRQSLGQGLEFLIYFQGNSAPDKSGLPSDRFSAERTGGSVSTLTIQRTQQEDSAVYLCASSLRTGSETQYFGPGTRLLVL.

Comments on this clone: Distinct nucleotide sequences in the sample also encode this CDR3. V gene TRBV9 combines with J gene TRBJ2-5; D is undetermined. Trimming pared 0 bases from V and 5 bases from J, leaving 8 bases between. The germline V gene has CDR1 SGDLS and CDR2 YYNGEE. This CDR3 has 13 amino acids. The CDR3 DNA reads as TGTGCCAGCAGCGTAGGGCTAGTCGAGACCCAGTACTTC. Encoded protein: CASSVGLVETQYF.

This clone occurred a few times. This chain uses TRBV24-1 with TRBJ2-2, with TRBD1 as a possible D gene (5 bases). With 5 bases removed from V and 0 bases from J, the gap between germline ends came to 9 bases. Germline V gene sequence: CDR1 KGHDR, CDR2 SFDVKD. CDR3 size: 15 residues. For the CDR3, the DNA is TGTGCCACCAGTGTCAGGACACCGAACACCGGGGAGCTGTTTTTT. It encodes CATSVRTPNTGELFF.

The chain couples TRBV4-1 to TRBJ1-3; 7 bases match TRBD1. The CDR3 runs 18 residues. V shed 4 bases, J shed 2 bases, and the junction held 14 bases outside the gene matches. Germline V CDR1 and CDR2: MGHRA, YSYEKL. CDR3 loop: CASSPTGKGSTAGNTIYF. The CDR3 DNA reads as TGCGCCAGCAGCCCGACAGGGAAGGGGAGTACCGCTGGAAACACCATATATTTT.

The V and J genes are TRBV11-2 and TRBJ2-7, with unresolved D. The CDR3 has 13 residues. The germline gives CDR1 SGHAT, CDR2 FQNNGV. Trimming took 3 bases from V and 3 from J, leaving 9 bases between them. Here the CDR3 DNA reads TGTGCCAGCAGCTTCGACTCCAACTACGAGCAGTACTTC. Protein product: CASSFDSNYEQYF.

The V gene is TRBV4-1, the J gene TRBJ1-2; the match to TRBD1 covers 7 bases. Germline loops: CDR1 MGHRA, CDR2 YSYEKL. The CDR3 totals 14 residues. V lost 5 bases and J lost 3; bases outside the gene matches: 6. CDR3 protein: CASSSGGRDYGYTF. The CDR3 nucleotides are TGCGCCAGCAGCTCAGGGGGGAGAGACTATGGCTACACCTTC.

The chain uses TRBV25-1 and TRBJ2-3; 7 nucleotides match TRBD1. The V segment lost 3 bases and the J segment 2 bases; nucleotides outside the gene matches: 2. Germline assignment: CDR1 MGHDK and CDR2 SYGVNS. CDR3 length equals 14 residues. CDR3 DNA: TGTGCCAGCAGTGAGAGGGGGCCCACAGATACGCAGTATTTT. As protein: CASSERGPTDTQYF.